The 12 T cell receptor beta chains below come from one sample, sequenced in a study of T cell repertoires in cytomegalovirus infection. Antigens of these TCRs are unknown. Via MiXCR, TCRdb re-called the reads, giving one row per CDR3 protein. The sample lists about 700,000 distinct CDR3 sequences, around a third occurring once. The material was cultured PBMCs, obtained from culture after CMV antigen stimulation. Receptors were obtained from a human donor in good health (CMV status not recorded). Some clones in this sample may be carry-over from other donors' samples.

The CDR3 protein is CASSPPGYREQFF. The CDR3 coding sequence is TGTGCCAGCTCACCACCAGGGTATAGGGAGCAGTTCTTC. The V call is TRBV18, the J call TRBJ2-1; D unclear. Germline CDR1 and CDR2: KGHSH and LQKENI. V was shortened by 0 bases and J by 10 bases, with 10 bases between the two germline ends. There are 13 residues in the CDR3.

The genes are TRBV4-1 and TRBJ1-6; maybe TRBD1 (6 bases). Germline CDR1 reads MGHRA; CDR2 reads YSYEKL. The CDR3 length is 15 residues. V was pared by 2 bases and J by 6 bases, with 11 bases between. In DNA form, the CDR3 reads TGCGCCAGCAGCCAACAGGGGTACCTTAATTCACCCCTCCACTTT. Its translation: CASSQQGYLNSPLHF.

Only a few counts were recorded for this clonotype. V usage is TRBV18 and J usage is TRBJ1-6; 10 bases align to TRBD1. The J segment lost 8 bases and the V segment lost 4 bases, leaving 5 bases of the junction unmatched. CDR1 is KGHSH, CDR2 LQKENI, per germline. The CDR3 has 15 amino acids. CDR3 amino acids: CASSLRQGADSPLHF. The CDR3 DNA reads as TGTGCCAGCTCACTGAGACAGGGGGCGGATTCACCCCTCCACTTT.

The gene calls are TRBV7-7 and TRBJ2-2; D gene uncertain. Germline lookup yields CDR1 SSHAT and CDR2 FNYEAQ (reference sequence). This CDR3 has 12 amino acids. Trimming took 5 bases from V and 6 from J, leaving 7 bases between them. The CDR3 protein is CASSPAAGELFF. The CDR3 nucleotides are TGTGCCAGCAGCCCGGCGGCCGGGGAGCTGTTTTTT. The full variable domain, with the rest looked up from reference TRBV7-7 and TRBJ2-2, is GAGVSQSPRYKVTKRGQDVTLRCDPISSHATLYWYQQALGQGPEFLTYFNYEAQPDKSGLPSDRFSAERPEGSISTLTIQRTEQRDSAMYRCASSPAAGELFFGEGSRLTVL.

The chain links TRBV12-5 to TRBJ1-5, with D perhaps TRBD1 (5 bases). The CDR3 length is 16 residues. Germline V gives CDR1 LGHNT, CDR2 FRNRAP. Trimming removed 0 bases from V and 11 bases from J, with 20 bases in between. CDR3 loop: CASGLVKGLGEETQHF. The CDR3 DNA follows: TGTGCTAGTGGTTTGGTAAAGGGACTGGGGGAAGAGACCCAGCATTTT.

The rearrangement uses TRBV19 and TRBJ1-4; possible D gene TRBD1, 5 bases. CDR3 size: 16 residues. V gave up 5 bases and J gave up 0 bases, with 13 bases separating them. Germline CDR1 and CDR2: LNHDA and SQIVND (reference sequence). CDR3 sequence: CASSWTPVATNEKLFF. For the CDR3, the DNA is TGTGCCAGTAGTTGGACACCAGTTGCAACTAATGAAAAACTGTTTTTT.

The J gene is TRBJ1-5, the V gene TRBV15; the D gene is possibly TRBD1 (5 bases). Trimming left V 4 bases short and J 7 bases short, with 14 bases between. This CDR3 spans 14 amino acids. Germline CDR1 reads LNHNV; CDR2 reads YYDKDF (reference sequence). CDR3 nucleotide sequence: TGTGCCACCAGCACTCGGGGGTTGGAGCAGCCCCAGCATTTT. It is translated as CATSTRGLEQPQHF.

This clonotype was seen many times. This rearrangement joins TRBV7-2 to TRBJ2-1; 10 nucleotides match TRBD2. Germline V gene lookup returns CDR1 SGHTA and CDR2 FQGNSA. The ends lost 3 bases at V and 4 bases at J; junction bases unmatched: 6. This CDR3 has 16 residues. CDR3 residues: CASSLDLAGVYNEQFF. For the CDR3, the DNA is TGTGCCAGCAGCTTGGATCTAGCGGGAGTTTACAATGAGCAGTTCTTC. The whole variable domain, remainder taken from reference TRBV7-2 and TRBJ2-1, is GAGVSQSPSNKVTEKGKDVELRCDPISGHTALYWYRQSLGQGLEFLIYFQGNSAPDKSGLPSDRFSAERTGGSVSTLTIQRTQQEDSAVYLCASSLDLAGVYNEQFFGPGTRLTVL.

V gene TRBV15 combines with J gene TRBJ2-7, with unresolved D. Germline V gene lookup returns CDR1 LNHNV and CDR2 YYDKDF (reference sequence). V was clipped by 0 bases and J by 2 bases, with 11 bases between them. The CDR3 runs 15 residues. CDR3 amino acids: CATSREYGPTYEQYF. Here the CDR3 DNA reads TGTGCCACCAGCAGAGAGTATGGCCCAACCTACGAGCAGTACTTC.

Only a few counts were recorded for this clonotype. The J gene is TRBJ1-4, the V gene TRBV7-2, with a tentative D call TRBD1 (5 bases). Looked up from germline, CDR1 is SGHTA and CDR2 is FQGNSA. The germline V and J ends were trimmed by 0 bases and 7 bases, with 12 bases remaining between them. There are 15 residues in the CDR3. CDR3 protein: CASSLAGARGEKLFF. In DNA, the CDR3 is TGTGCCAGCAGCTTAGCCGGGGCTCGCGGTGAAAAACTGTTTTTT.

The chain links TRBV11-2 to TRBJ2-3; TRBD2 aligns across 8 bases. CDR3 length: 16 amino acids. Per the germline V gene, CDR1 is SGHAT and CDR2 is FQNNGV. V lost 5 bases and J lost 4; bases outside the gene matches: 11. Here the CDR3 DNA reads TGTGCCAGCAGCCCAGTAGCGGGAAGTAAGCCAGATACGCAGTATTTT. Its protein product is CASSPVAGSKPDTQYF. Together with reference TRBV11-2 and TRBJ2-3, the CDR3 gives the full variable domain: EAGVAQSPRYKIIEKRQSVAFWCNPISGHATLYWYQQILGQGPKLLIQFQNNGVVDDSQLPKDRFSAERLKGVDSTLKIQPAKLEDSAVYLCASSPVAGSKPDTQYFGPGTRLTVL.

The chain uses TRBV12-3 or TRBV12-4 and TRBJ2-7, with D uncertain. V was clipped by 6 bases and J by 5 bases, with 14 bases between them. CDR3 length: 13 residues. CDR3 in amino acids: CASRWGPQDEQYF. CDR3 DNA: TGTGCCAGCAGGTGGGGTCCTCAGGACGAGCAGTACTTC.